A single sample gave rise to the 19 T cell receptor beta chains below, sequenced in a study of T-cell memory formation after mild COVID-19. In TCRdb, the 5' RACE reads were re-called with MiXCR into one record per CDR3 protein. This table has 350,000 to 500,000 distinct CDR3 sequences, approximately 18% appearing once. The sequencing sample was made of PBMCs or a T cell subset sorted from them (not recorded which). These receptors came from a man younger than 35 who had mild COVID-19 (a few samples of this study predate the infection). Cell type and time point are not known.

This sequence joins TRBV5-1 and TRBJ1-1; a weak D match, TRBD1 (6 bases). V was trimmed by 0 bases and J by 0 bases, leaving 12 bases between them. Germline loops: CDR1 SGHRS, CDR2 YFSETQ. This CDR3 contains 16 residues. The CDR3 loop reads CASSLVFQGMNTEAFF. The CDR3 DNA is TGCGCCAGCAGCTTGGTATTCCAGGGGATGAACACTGAAGCTTTCTTT.

This clonotype was observed a handful of times. This chain links TRBV7-9 with TRBJ2-7; perhaps TRBD2 as D (6 bases). The V end lost 3 bases, the J end lost 6 bases, and 15 bases lay between the germline ends. The CDR3 spans 14 residues. Germline V CDR1 and CDR2: SEHNR, FQNEAQ (reference sequence). The CDR3 loop reads CASSFGGLNAEQYF. The CDR3 DNA reads as TGTGCCAGCAGCTTCGGGGGATTGAATGCCGAGCAGTACTTC.

This sequence joins TRBV28 and TRBJ1-1; the D is unclear. This CDR3 spans 11 amino acids. Germline loops: CDR1 MDHEN, CDR2 SYDVKM. V lost 1 base and J 11 bases, leaving 8 bases between the germline ends. The CDR3 coding sequence is TGTGCCAGCAGTTTATTCCCCAAGGCTTTCTTT. Protein product: CASSLFPKAFF. The full variable domain, its missing parts supplied by reference TRBV28 and TRBJ1-1, is DVKVTQSSRYLVKRTGEKVFLECVQDMDHENMFWYRQDPGLGLRLIYFSYDVKMKEKGDIPEGYSVSREKKERFSLILESASTNQTSMYLCASSLFPKAFFGQGTRLTVV.

This clonotype showed up just once. The J gene is TRBJ1-1, the V gene TRBV6-1; no firm D call. Germline values: CDR1 MNHNS, CDR2 SASEGT. V was shortened by 1 base and J by 3 bases, with 6 bases between the two germline ends. This CDR3 comprises 13 residues. As DNA, the CDR3 is TGTGCCAGCAGTGAAGTATTTTACACTGAAGCTTTCTTT. It is translated as CASSEVFYTEAFF.

The table lists this clonotype with a few counts. The chain links TRBV7-2 to TRBJ1-2, with unresolved D. Trimming cost V 5 bases and J 4 bases, with 8 bases left between them. The CDR3 is made up of 12 amino acids. Germline V gene data show CDR1 as SGHTA and CDR2 as FQGNSA. CDR3 loop: CASSTRSYGYTF. DNA of the CDR3: TGTGCCAGCAGCACCCGAAGCTATGGCTACACCTTC.

This clonotype was seen a handful of times. The chain joins TRBV7-6 to TRBJ2-1, with 9 bases matching TRBD2. V dropped 1 base and J dropped 6; count of bases not matched to a gene: 7. This CDR3 contains 16 residues. The germline V gene has CDR1 SGHVS and CDR2 FNYEAQ. The CDR3 DNA reads as TGTGCCAGCAGCTTAGGGCTAGCGGGGAGTTTCAATGAGCAGTTCTTC. It encodes CASSLGLAGSFNEQFF.

The genes are TRBV11-3 and TRBJ2-5, with 10 bases that match TRBD2. Germline lookup yields CDR1 SGHNT and CDR2 YENEEA. Losses at the gene ends were 5 bases for V and 0 bases for J; bases not matched to a gene: 3. This CDR3 is built from 15 residues. The CDR3 loop is CASSISGGHQETQYF. CDR3 bases: TGTGCCAGCAGCATTAGCGGGGGGCACCAAGAGACCCAGTACTTC.

This clonotype occurred many times. The V gene is TRBV11-1, the J gene TRBJ1-1, with TRBD1 as a possible D gene (5 bases). Germline-derived CDR1 and CDR2 are SGHAT and FQDESV (reference sequence). CDR3 length: 14 residues. The ends were cut back, 4 bases at V and 4 bases at J, with 13 bases in the middle. The CDR3 DNA reads as TGTGCCAGCAGCTACGTCACAGGTTCCACTGAAGCTTTCTTT. Protein: CASSYVTGSTEAFF.

In this sample, this clonotype turned up a few times. This chain joins TRBV5-4 and TRBJ2-7; 12 bases match TRBD2. The CDR3 is made up of 16 amino acids. The J segment lost 0 bases and the V segment lost 0 bases, leaving 1 base of the junction unmatched. Germline V gene data show CDR1 as SGHNT and CDR2 as YYREEE (reference sequence). CDR3 DNA: TGTGCCAGCAGCTTGGGACTAGCGGGGGCCTCCTACGAGCAGTACTTC. It codes for CASSLGLAGASYEQYF.

This chain uses TRBV5-1 with TRBJ2-7; D is undetermined. The CDR3 spans 15 residues. Germline V gives CDR1 SGHRS, CDR2 YFSETQ. The V and J ends lost 4 bases and 1 base respectively, with 15 bases between them. The DNA for the CDR3 is TGCGCCAGCAGCGTATTACGTAGTAAGTCCTACGAGCAGTACTTC. Amino acids: CASSVLRSKSYEQYF.

This clonotype has at least ten counts. The rearrangement joins TRBV10-3 to TRBJ2-5; 10 nucleotides match TRBD1. The CDR3 covers 14 residues. Germline lookup yields CDR1 ENHRY and CDR2 SYGVKD. V lost 6 bases and J lost 0; bases outside the gene matches: 1. The DNA of the CDR3 is TGTGCCATCAGGGGGACAGGGGACCAAGAGACCCAGTACTTC. Its translation is CAIRGTGDQETQYF.

This sequence joins TRBV11-2 and TRBJ1-1, with D perhaps TRBD1 (5 bases). Trimming shortened V by 1 base and J by 1 base, and 16 bases separated the two germline ends. The CDR3 sequence is 17 residues long. Germline V gives CDR1 SGHAT, CDR2 FQNNGV. The CDR3 bases are TGTGCCAGCAGCTTAGGACAGAGATTCTTCCAGAACACTGAAGCTTTCTTT. It yields the protein CASSLGQRFFQNTEAFF.

The chain couples TRBV5-1 to TRBJ1-2; TRBD1 matches at 8 bases. Germline V gives CDR1 SGHRS, CDR2 YFSETQ. The CDR3 covers 15 residues. Germline trimming cut 0 bases from V and 8 bases from J; bases unmatched to any gene: 9. The CDR3 nucleotides are TGCGCCAGCAGCTTGGCCGACAGGGGATCGGAAGGCTACACCTTC. It encodes CASSLADRGSEGYTF.

V gene TRBV20-1 combines with J gene TRBJ2-2; D may be TRBD2 (5 bases). The CDR3 consists of 15 residues. CDR1 is DFQATT and CDR2 is SNEGSKA in the germline V gene (reference sequence). The ends were cut back, 4 bases at V and 6 bases at J, with 18 bases in the middle. Here the CDR3 reads CSATLDSLGAGELFF. In nucleotides, the CDR3 is TGCAGTGCTACCCTCGACTCCCTCGGGGCCGGGGAGCTGTTTTTT.

This clonotype was detected only a few times. The chain has TRBV7-2 and TRBJ1-2; D gene ambiguous. Trimming took 3 bases from V and 4 from J, leaving 9 bases between them. The CDR3 consists of 13 residues. Germline CDR1 SGHTA, CDR2 FQGNSA. DNA of the CDR3: TGTGCCAGCAGCTTCACAGAGACCTATGGCTACACCTTC. Translating it yields CASSFTETYGYTF.

The chain is built from TRBV5-1 and TRBJ1-2; no firm D call. Per germline, CDR1 SGHRS and CDR2 YFSETQ. The CDR3 runs 13 residues. Trimming took off 4 bases at V and 5 bases at J, with 12 bases between the two ends. DNA of the CDR3: TGCGCCAGCAGCCCCCTCGGGAATTATGGCTACACCTTC. It translates to CASSPLGNYGYTF.

V gene TRBV12-3 or TRBV12-4 combines with J gene TRBJ2-5, with 7 bases lining up with TRBD1. J was trimmed by 6 bases and V by 5 bases; bases with no gene match: 6. This CDR3 comprises 13 residues. CDR3 loop: CASSVGTVKTQYF. The CDR3 coding sequence is TGTGCCAGCAGTGTAGGGACAGTGAAGACCCAGTACTTC.

To note about this clonotype: At one end the junction does not follow the germline gene, possibly because of a read error. This sequence joins TRBV5-1 and TRBJ2-7; the D is unclear. Germline loops: CDR1 SGHRS, CDR2 YFSETQ. This CDR3 contains 14 residues. DNA of the CDR3: TGCGCCAGCAGCTTGACGTGGGGTACTTACGAGCAGCACTTC. It is translated as CASSLTWGTYEQHF.

This clonotype was counted only a few times. J is TRBJ2-3 and V is TRBV7-9; TRBD1 might be the D (5 bases). The CDR3 consists of 14 residues. Germline values: CDR1 SEHNR, CDR2 FQNEAQ (reference sequence). Trimming took 1 base from V and 8 from J, leaving 13 bases between them. CDR3 loop: CASSLGYVDSTQYF. CDR3 bases: TGTGCCAGCAGCTTAGGCTATGTTGACAGTACGCAGTATTTT.